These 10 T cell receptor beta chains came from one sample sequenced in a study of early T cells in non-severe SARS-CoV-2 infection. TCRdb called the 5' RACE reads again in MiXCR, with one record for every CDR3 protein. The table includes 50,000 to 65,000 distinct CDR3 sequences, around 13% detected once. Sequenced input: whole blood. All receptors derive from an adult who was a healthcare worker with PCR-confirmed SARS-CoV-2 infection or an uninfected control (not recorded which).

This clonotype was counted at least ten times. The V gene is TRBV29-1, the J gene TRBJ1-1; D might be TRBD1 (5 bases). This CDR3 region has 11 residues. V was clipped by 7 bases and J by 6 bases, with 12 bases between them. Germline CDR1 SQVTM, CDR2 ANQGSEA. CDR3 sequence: CSGREGSEAFF. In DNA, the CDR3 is TGCAGCGGCAGGGAAGGGTCTGAAGCTTTCTTT. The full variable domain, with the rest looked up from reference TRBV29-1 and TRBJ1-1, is SAVISQKPSRDICQRGTSLTIQCQVDSQVTMMFWYRQQPGQSLTLIATANQGSEATYESGFVIDKFPISRPNLTFSTLTVSNMSPEDSSIYLCSGREGSEAFFGQGTRLTVV.

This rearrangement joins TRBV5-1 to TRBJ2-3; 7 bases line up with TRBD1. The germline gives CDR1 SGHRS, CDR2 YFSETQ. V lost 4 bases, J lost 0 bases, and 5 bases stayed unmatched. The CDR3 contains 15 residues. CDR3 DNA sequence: TGCGCCAGCAGCCCCGGGACAGCTAGCACAGATACGCAGTATTTT. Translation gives CASSPGTASTDTQYF.

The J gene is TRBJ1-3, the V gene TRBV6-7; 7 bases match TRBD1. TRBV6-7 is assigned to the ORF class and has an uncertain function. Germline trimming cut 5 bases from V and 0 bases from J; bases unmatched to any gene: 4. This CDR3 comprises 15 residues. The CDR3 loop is CASSPGQVSGNTIYF. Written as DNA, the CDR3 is TGTGCCAGCAGTCCCGGACAGGTCTCTGGAAACACCATATATTTT.

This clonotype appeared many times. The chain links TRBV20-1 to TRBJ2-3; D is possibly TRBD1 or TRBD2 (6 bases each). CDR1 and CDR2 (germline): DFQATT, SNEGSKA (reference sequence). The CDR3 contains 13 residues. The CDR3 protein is CIPGGQFTDTQYF. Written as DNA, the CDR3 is TGCATCCCTGGGGGGCAGTTCACAGATACGCAGTATTTT.

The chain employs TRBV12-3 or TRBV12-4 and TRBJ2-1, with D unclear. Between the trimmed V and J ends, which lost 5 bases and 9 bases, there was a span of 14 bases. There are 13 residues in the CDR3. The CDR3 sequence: CASSPGLPSEQFF. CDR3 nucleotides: TGTGCCAGCAGTCCGGGTCTCCCCAGTGAGCAGTTCTTC.

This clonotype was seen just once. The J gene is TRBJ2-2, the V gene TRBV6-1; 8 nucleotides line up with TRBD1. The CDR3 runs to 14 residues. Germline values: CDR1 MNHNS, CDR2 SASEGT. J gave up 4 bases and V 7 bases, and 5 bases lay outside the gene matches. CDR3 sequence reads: CASTPGQGTGELFF. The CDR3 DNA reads TGTGCCAGCACCCCCGGACAGGGCACCGGGGAGCTGTTTTTT.

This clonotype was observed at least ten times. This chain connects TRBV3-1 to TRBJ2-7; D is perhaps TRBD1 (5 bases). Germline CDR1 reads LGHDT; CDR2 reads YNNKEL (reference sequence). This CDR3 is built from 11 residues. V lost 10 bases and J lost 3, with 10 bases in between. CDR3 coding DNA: TGTGCCACAGGACAAGGCTACGAGCAGTACTTC. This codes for CATGQGYEQYF.

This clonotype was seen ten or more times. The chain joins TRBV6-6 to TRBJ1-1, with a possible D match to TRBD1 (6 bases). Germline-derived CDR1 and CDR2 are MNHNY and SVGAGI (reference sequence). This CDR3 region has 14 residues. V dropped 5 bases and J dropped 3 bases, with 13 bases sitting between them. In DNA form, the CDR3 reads TGTGCCAGCAGTCCCGGACAGTTATACACTGAAGCTTTCTTT. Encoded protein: CASSPGQLYTEAFF.

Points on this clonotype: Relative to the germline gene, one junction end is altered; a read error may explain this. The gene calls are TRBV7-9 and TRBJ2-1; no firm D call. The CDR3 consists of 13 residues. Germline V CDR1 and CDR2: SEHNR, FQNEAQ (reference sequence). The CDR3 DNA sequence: TGTGCCAGCAGCGCCTCGTCCTACAGTGAGCAGTTCTTC. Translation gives CASSASSYSEQFF.

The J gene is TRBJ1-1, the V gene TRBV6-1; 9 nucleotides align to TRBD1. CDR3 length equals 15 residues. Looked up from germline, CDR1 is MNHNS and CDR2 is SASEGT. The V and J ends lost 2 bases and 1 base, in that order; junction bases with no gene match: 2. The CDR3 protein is CASSERDRENTEAFF. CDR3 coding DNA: TGTGCCAGCAGTGAAAGGGACAGGGAGAACACTGAAGCTTTCTTT.